The 32 T cell receptor beta chains presented below share a single source sample, sequenced in a study of cytomegalovirus exposure and HLA in healthy donors. Measured with immunoSEQ multiplex PCR; TCRdb has only the in-frame clones, and not every one. The sample consists of more than 95,000 clones, about 82% of them appearing once. Sequences were obtained from PBMCs. The receptors come from a man aged 18 to 29 in good health and CMV-seronegative.

V is TRBV16 and J is TRBJ1-5; 8 bases map to TRBD1. The V and J ends lost 5 bases and 9 bases, in that order; junction bases with no gene match: 9. CDR1 and CDR2 from the germline V gene are KGHSY and FQNENV. This CDR3 is built from 14 residues. CDR3 nucleotide sequence: TGTGCCAGCAGCTCCGGACAGGGTATTATGCCCCAGCATTTT. Translation gives CASSSGQGIMPQHF. The whole variable domain, remainder taken from reference TRBV16 and TRBJ1-5, is GEEVAQTPKHLVRGEGQKAKLYCAPIKGHSYVFWYQQVLKNEFKFLISFQNENVFDETGMPKERFSAKCLPNSPCSLEIQATKLEDSAVYFCASSSGQGIMPQHFGDGTRLSIL.

The rearrangement joins TRBV6-5 to TRBJ2-7; 11 positions agree with TRBD2. This CDR3 comprises 15 residues. Germline V CDR1 and CDR2: MNHEY, SVGAGI. V shed 6 bases and J 0 bases; nucleotides not matched to a gene: 4. CDR3 in amino acids: CASSYGTSGSYEQYF. The CDR3 DNA follows: TGTGCCAGCAGCTACGGGACTAGCGGCTCCTACGAGCAGTACTTC.

The J gene is TRBJ2-7, the V gene TRBV5-6, with D perhaps TRBD1 (6 bases). The CDR3 sequence is 17 residues long. The germline V gene has CDR1 SGHDT and CDR2 YYEEEE. Trimming took 4 bases from V and 0 from J, leaving 20 bases between them. The CDR3 nucleotides are TGTGCCAGCAGCGATGGCAGTTGGGGGCGACTCTCCTACGAGCAGTACTTC. Encoded protein: CASSDGSWGRLSYEQYF.

The CDR3 DNA reads TGTGCCATCAGAGGAGGGGAAGTCCCTCCCTGGGGCTACACCTTC. Amino acids: CAIRGGEVPPWGYTF. The J gene is TRBJ1-2, the V gene TRBV10-3; TRBD1 might be the D (5 bases). From germline, CDR1 is ENHRY and CDR2 SYGVKD. The CDR3 totals 15 residues. Trimming removed 6 bases at V and 8 bases at J, with 22 bases between.

V and J are TRBV5-5 and TRBJ1-2; D is ambiguous. The CDR3 has 13 residues. Looked up from germline, CDR1 is SGHKS and CDR2 is YYEKEE (reference sequence). V gave up 0 bases and J gave up 13 bases, with 16 bases separating them. The CDR3 nucleotides are TGTGCCAGCAGCTTGGCCGCGGGATTCCCCCCCACCTTC. This sequence encodes CASSLAAGFPPTF.

V usage is TRBV6-1 and J usage is TRBJ1-1; tentative D call: TRBD1 (5 bases). CDR1 and CDR2 (germline): MNHNS, SASEGT. The V end lost 8 bases, the J end lost 1 base, and 11 bases lay between the germline ends. The CDR3 contains 13 residues. DNA of the CDR3: TGTGCCAGCTTGCAGGGCTGGAACACTGAAGCTTTCTTT. It is translated as CASLQGWNTEAFF.

In its sample, this clone was seen a few times. V and J are TRBV2 and TRBJ2-7, with 9 bases that match TRBD1. Germline CDR1 reads SNHLY; CDR2 reads FYNNEI. The trim removed 8 bases at V and 9 bases at J, leaving 17 bases unmatched. CDR3 size: 15 residues. CDR3 region: CASEVGSGTGMRQYF. CDR3 bases: TGTGCCAGCGAAGTAGGGTCCGGGACAGGGATGCGGCAGTACTTC.

The V and J genes are TRBV10-1 and TRBJ2-7; 8 bases are shared with TRBD2. This CDR3 contains 12 residues. V lost 11 bases and J lost 7; bases outside the gene matches: 10. Germline CDR1 reads WNHNN; CDR2 reads SYGVQD (reference sequence). In nucleotides, the CDR3 is TGCGCCCCCCGGGGGGGCAAACCAGAGCAGTACTTC. Translation gives CAPRGGKPEQYF.

The genes are TRBV9 and TRBJ2-7; D is undetermined. With 0 bases removed from V and 6 bases from J, the gap between germline ends came to 10 bases. There are 13 residues in the CDR3. Germline values: CDR1 SGDLS, CDR2 YYNGEE. The CDR3 region is CASSVGDFSEQYF. The CDR3 region has the DNA TGTGCCAGCAGCGTAGGTGACTTCTCCGAGCAGTACTTC.

The chain couples TRBV5-1 to TRBJ2-3, with TRBD2 matching 9 bases. The J segment lost 5 bases and the V segment lost 0 bases, leaving 1 base of the junction unmatched. This CDR3 contains 14 residues. Germline CDR1 SGHRS, CDR2 YFSETQ. The chain's CDR3 is CASSLGTSVDTQYF. In DNA form, the CDR3 reads TGCGCCAGCAGCTTGGGGACTAGCGTAGATACGCAGTATTTT.

The chain combines TRBV4-2 with TRBJ2-3, with 7 positions matching TRBD2. Looked up from germline, CDR1 is LGHNA and CDR2 is YNFKEQ. The CDR3 runs 17 residues. The J segment lost 4 bases and the V segment lost 4 bases, leaving 14 bases of the junction unmatched. The CDR3 loop is CASSPSPLAGESDTQYF. The CDR3 nucleotides are TGTGCCAGCAGCCCATCTCCCCTCGCGGGGGAGTCAGATACGCAGTATTTT.

The rearrangement joins TRBV9 to TRBJ2-2; 9 nucleotides match TRBD2. Germline V gene sequence: CDR1 SGDLS, CDR2 YYNGEE. Germline trimming cut 4 bases from V and 4 bases from J; bases unmatched to any gene: 8. The CDR3 contains 16 residues. The CDR3: CASSSRTSDSTGELFF. The CDR3 DNA is TGTGCCAGCAGCTCTCGGACTAGCGATAGCACCGGGGAGCTGTTTTTT.

CDR3 sequence: CASRADTGVLNEQFF. DNA of the CDR3: TGCGCCAGCAGAGCTGATACAGGGGTTCTGAATGAGCAGTTCTTC. The genes are TRBV5-1 and TRBJ2-1, with 7 bases matching TRBD1. J lost 7 bases, V lost 5 bases, and 12 bases had no gene match. CDR1 SGHRS and CDR2 YFSETQ come from the germline V gene. CDR3 length: 15 amino acids.

The chain carries TRBV25-1 and TRBJ2-1; 7 bases align to TRBD2. Germline V lookup: CDR1 MGHDK, CDR2 SYGVNS. The CDR3 covers 17 residues. V was pared by 4 bases and J by 4 bases, with 13 bases of the junction left unmatched. The CDR3 spells CASSGGGLADFYNEQFF. The CDR3, as DNA: TGTGCCAGCAGTGGGGGAGGGCTAGCGGACTTTTACAATGAGCAGTTCTTC.

The chain links TRBV5-6 to TRBJ2-1; D is possibly TRBD1 (6 bases). The CDR3 is 13 residues long. The germline V gene has CDR1 SGHDT and CDR2 YYEEEE. V was pared by 3 bases and J by 8 bases, with 12 bases between. The CDR3 DNA is TGTGCCAGCAGCTGGACACAGGGAGATGAGCAGTTCTTC. This codes for CASSWTQGDEQFF.

The chain employs TRBV11-2 and TRBJ1-1; D is undetermined. V was pared by 4 bases and J by 3 bases, with 12 bases between. This CDR3 is built from 14 residues. Germline CDR1 and CDR2: SGHAT and FQNNGV. CDR3 loop: CASSSLTADTEAFF. For the CDR3, the DNA is TGTGCCAGCAGCTCCCTTACAGCGGACACTGAAGCTTTCTTT.

This chain connects TRBV7-9 to TRBJ2-7; no definite D call. Deletions cut 4 bases from V and 4 bases from J, with 14 bases between. The CDR3 is 14 amino acids. Germline CDR1 reads SEHNR; CDR2 reads FQNEAQ (reference sequence). The CDR3 here is CASSSPRLSYEQYF. CDR3 nucleotide sequence: TGTGCCAGCAGCTCTCCGCGCCTCTCTTACGAGCAGTACTTC.

The J gene is TRBJ1-2, the V gene TRBV30; tentatively, D is TRBD1 (6 bases). Trimming stripped 8 bases from V and 6 bases from J, with 19 bases between. The CDR3 contains 13 residues. The germline V gene encodes CDR1 GTSNPN and CDR2 SVGIG (reference sequence). Here the CDR3 DNA reads TGTGCCAGATCAACAGGGACGTTTGATGGCTACACCTTC. It yields the protein CARSTGTFDGYTF.

This clone appeared once. The gene calls are TRBV2 and TRBJ2-5; 8 bases are a match to TRBD2. The CDR3 is made up of 14 amino acids. Germline V gene data show CDR1 as SNHLY and CDR2 as FYNNEI. J was trimmed by 5 bases and V by 7 bases; bases with no gene match: 9. CDR3 coding DNA: TGTGCCAGCAAAGAAGCGGGAGCCTCGGAGACCCAGTACTTC. It codes for CASKEAGASETQYF. The variable domain in full, completed from reference TRBV2 and TRBJ2-5, reads EPEVTQTPSHQVTQMGQEVILRCVPISNHLYFYWYRQILGQKVEFLVSFYNNEISEKSEIFDDQFSVERPDGSNFTLKIRSTKLEDSAMYFCASKEAGASETQYFGPGTRLLVL.

The chain joins TRBV19 to TRBJ2-2; 8 bases match TRBD2. Germline CDR1 reads LNHDA; CDR2 reads SQIVND (reference sequence). CDR3 size: 14 residues. V was clipped by 8 bases and J by 1 base; unmatched bases: 3. This chain's CDR3 is CASLGRGNTGELFF. The CDR3 DNA follows: TGTGCCAGTCTCGGGAGGGGGAACACCGGGGAGCTGTTTTTT.

J is TRBJ1-4 and V is TRBV5-6; 12 bases match TRBD1. This CDR3 region has 13 residues. Trimming at V came to 4 bases and at J to 12 bases, leaving 4 bases not matched to a gene. Germline values: CDR1 SGHDT, CDR2 YYEEEE. CDR3 sequence reads: CASSQGTGGQLFF. In DNA, the CDR3 is TGTGCCAGCAGCCAGGGGACAGGGGGCCAACTGTTTTTT.

The chain recombines TRBV6-6 with TRBJ1-5; the match to TRBD1 covers 8 bases. This CDR3 is built from 16 residues. Germline-derived CDR1 and CDR2 are MNHNY and SVGAGI (reference sequence). V was clipped by 1 base and J by 0 bases; unmatched bases: 2. The CDR3 DNA sequence: TGTGCCAGCAGTTACTGGACAGGGAATAGCAATCAGCCCCAGCATTTT. It encodes CASSYWTGNSNQPQHF.

The chain is built from TRBV7-2 and TRBJ2-7, with 10 bases fitting TRBD1. Germline lookup yields CDR1 SGHTA and CDR2 FQGNSA. The V gene end was trimmed by 6 bases and the J gene end by 6 bases; junction bases not matched to a gene: 8. This CDR3 contains 14 residues. For the CDR3, the DNA is TGTGCCAGCAGGATGCGACGGACAGGGGGCGAGCAGTACTTC. Translating it yields CASRMRRTGGEQYF. The entire variable domain, with the rest obtained from reference TRBV7-2 and TRBJ2-7, is as follows: GAGVSQSPSNKVTEKGKDVELRCDPISGHTALYWYRQSLGQGLEFLIYFQGNSAPDKSGLPSDRFSAERTGGSVSTLTIQRTQQEDSAVYLCASRMRRTGGEQYFGPGTRLTVT.

V is TRBV5-6 and J is TRBJ2-1; 8 nucleotides match TRBD2. This CDR3 is built from 19 residues. In germline, CDR1 is SGHDT, CDR2 YYEEEE. V was pared by 0 bases and J by 3 bases, with 14 bases of the junction left unmatched. The CDR3 loop is CASSLGAGGRPSRYNEQFF. For the CDR3, the DNA is TGTGCCAGCAGCTTGGGGGCGGGCGGGAGGCCGTCACGCTACAATGAGCAGTTCTTC.

The chain employs TRBV18 and TRBJ2-1; the match to TRBD2 covers 10 bases. The V gene's germline CDR1 is KGHSH and CDR2 LQKENI. This CDR3 has 14 residues. With 0 bases clipped from V and 13 bases from J, the junction kept 6 bases outside the gene matches. CDR3 sequence: CASSPPSSGSTQFF. In nucleotides, the CDR3 is TGTGCCAGCTCACCACCGTCTAGCGGGAGCACCCAGTTCTTC.

This clone was counted once. V and J are TRBV19 and TRBJ2-7; a weak D match, TRBD1 (6 bases). V was cut by 4 bases and J by 1 base, with 8 bases left in between. The germline gives CDR1 LNHDA, CDR2 SQIVND (reference sequence). The CDR3 sequence is 13 residues long. CDR3 residues: CASSTGVSYEQYF. The CDR3 DNA is TGTGCCAGTAGTACAGGGGTTTCCTACGAGCAGTACTTC. Combining the CDR3 with reference TRBV19 and TRBJ2-7 gives the whole variable domain DGGITQSPKYLFRKEGQNVTLSCEQNLNHDAMYWYRQDPGQGLRLIYYSQIVNDFQKGDIAEGYSVSREKKESFPLTVTSAQKNPTAFYLCASSTGVSYEQYFGPGTRLTVT.

The chain recombines TRBV7-6 with TRBJ1-3; TRBD1 matches 7 bases. V lost 5 bases to trimming and J lost 0 bases; unmatched junction nucleotides: 10. Germline CDR1 reads SGHVS; CDR2 reads FNYEAQ. The CDR3 is 17 residues long. This chain's CDR3 is CASSPKDRRLSGNTIYF. CDR3 nucleotides: TGTGCCAGCAGCCCGAAGGACAGGCGCCTCTCTGGAAACACCATATATTTT. The whole variable domain, filled in from reference TRBV7-6 and TRBJ1-3, reads GAGVSQSPRYKVTKRGQDVALRCDPISGHVSLYWYRQALGQGPEFLTYFNYEAQQDKSGLPNDRFSAERPEGSISTLTIQRTEQRDSAMYRCASSPKDRRLSGNTIYFGEGSWLTVV.

This rearrangement joins TRBV19 to TRBJ2-7; the match to TRBD1 covers 9 bases. CDR1 and CDR2 (germline): LNHDA, SQIVND (reference sequence). The CDR3 is made up of 14 amino acids. V was clipped by 3 bases and J by 2 bases; unmatched bases: 2. The CDR3 sequence: CASSMGQGPYEQYF. The DNA of the CDR3 is TGTGCCAGTAGTATGGGACAGGGACCCTACGAGCAGTACTTC.

This clone was detected only once. The chain carries TRBV7-9 and TRBJ2-5; D possibly corresponds to TRBD2 (5 bases). The V gene's germline CDR1 is SEHNR and CDR2 FQNEAQ (reference sequence). The CDR3 runs 14 residues. Trimming cost V 2 bases and J 2 bases, with 9 bases left between them. CDR3: CASSLLREQETQYF. In DNA form, the CDR3 reads TGTGCCAGCAGCTTATTAAGGGAGCAAGAGACCCAGTACTTC.

In DNA, the CDR3 is TGTGCCAGCAGTTCAGTAGCGGGAGGGCCTCATGAGCAGTTCTTC. Its translation: CASSSVAGGPHEQFF. The genes are TRBV6-5 and TRBJ2-1; 11 bases match TRBD2. Looked up from germline, CDR1 is MNHEY and CDR2 is SVGAGI. The CDR3 contains 15 residues. Trimming at V came to 4 bases and at J to 8 bases, leaving 7 bases not matched to a gene.

This chain connects TRBV19 to TRBJ1-5, with TRBD1 identical over 7 bases. The CDR3 is 15 residues long. The germline V gene has CDR1 LNHDA and CDR2 SQIVND (reference sequence). J lost 6 bases, V lost 3 bases, and 8 bases had no gene match. CDR3 DNA sequence: TGTGCCAGTAGTATGGGCACAGGGGTGGGTCAGCCCCAGCATTTT. Protein: CASSMGTGVGQPQHF.

V gene TRBV5-1 combines with J gene TRBJ1-4; tentatively, D is TRBD1 (6 bases). V was cut by 0 bases and J by 2 bases, with 8 bases left in between. Germline V gene data show CDR1 as SGHRS and CDR2 as YFSETQ. This CDR3 has 15 residues. DNA of the CDR3: TGCGCCAGCAGCTTGGTTGGGGGCACTAATGAAAAACTGTTTTTT. Translated: CASSLVGGTNEKLFF.